What follows are 28 T cell receptor beta chains derived from one specimen sequenced in a study of cytomegalovirus exposure and HLA in healthy donors. PCR amplification relied on 60 Vbeta primers (plus 13 Jbeta primers). Measured with immunoSEQ multiplex PCR; TCRdb has only the in-frame clones, and not every one. Of about 130,000 clones detected, roughly 70% appear once; the ten largest clones hold 6.6%. The sample comprised PBMCs. The origin of the receptors is a man in his forties or fifties in good health and CMV-seropositive.

This sequence joins TRBV21-1 and TRBJ2-7; TRBD2, the D gene given by the table, was not confirmed from the DNA. TRBV21-1 is a listed pseudogene. This CDR3 is built from 14 residues. The CDR3 is CASIPSGSKYEQYF. CDR3 DNA: TGTGCCAGCATTCCTAGCGGGAGTAAGTACGAGCAGTACTTC.

The chain joins TRBV11-2 to TRBJ1-3, with unresolved D. V lost 6 bases and J 0 bases, leaving 9 bases between the germline ends. The germline V gene encodes CDR1 SGHAT and CDR2 FQNNGV. CDR3 length: 14 residues. CDR3 loop: CASSNRVSGNTIYF. Here the CDR3 DNA reads TGTGCCAGCAGTAACAGAGTCTCTGGAAACACCATATATTTT.

The sample holds a few counts of this clone. This chain joins TRBV11-2 and TRBJ1-1; a possible D gene is TRBD1 (5 bases). Germline V gene data show CDR1 as SGHAT and CDR2 as FQNNGV. The CDR3 runs 14 residues. V was cut by 5 bases and J by 5 bases, with 15 bases left in between. The CDR3 here is CASSHPQGWTEAFF. The CDR3 coding sequence is TGTGCCAGCAGCCACCCTCAGGGTTGGACTGAAGCTTTCTTT.

CDR3 sequence reads: CASSLATGGYNTEAFF. The CDR3 DNA is TGTGCCAGCAGCTTAGCTACAGGGGGGTATAACACTGAAGCTTTCTTT. V is TRBV7-2 and J is TRBJ1-1; 8 bases fit TRBD1. The CDR3 consists of 16 residues. The V segment lost 0 bases and the J segment 2 bases; nucleotides outside the gene matches: 5. Germline CDR1 reads SGHTA; CDR2 reads FQGNSA. The full variable domain, its missing parts supplied by reference TRBV7-2 and TRBJ1-1, is GAGVSQSPSNKVTEKGKDVELRCDPISGHTALYWYRQSLGQGLEFLIYFQGNSAPDKSGLPSDRFSAERTGGSVSTLTIQRTQQEDSAVYLCASSLATGGYNTEAFFGQGTRLTVV.

This clone has just a few counts. V usage is TRBV5-5 and J usage is TRBJ1-2, with unresolved D. From germline, CDR1 is SGHKS and CDR2 YYEKEE (reference sequence). This CDR3 comprises 12 residues. Trimming stripped 3 bases from V and 7 bases from J, with 10 bases between. CDR3 nucleotide sequence: TGTGCCAGCAGCTCCAGTCTCAGTGGCTACACCTTC. Translated: CASSSSLSGYTF.

This clone was seen once. The chain is built from TRBV28 and TRBJ2-7; a possible D gene is TRBD2 (7 bases). The germline CDR1 and CDR2 sequences are MDHEN and SYDVKM. The CDR3 loop spans 13 amino acids. The germline V and J ends were trimmed by 8 bases and 2 bases, with 13 bases remaining between them. CDR3 nucleotides: TGTGCCAGCGTGAGGGGGGGCACCTACGAGCAGTACTTC. Protein product: CASVRGGTYEQYF.

The genes are TRBV6-5 and TRBJ2-1; 10 nucleotides agree with TRBD2. The CDR3 sequence is 15 residues long. Germline CDR1 and CDR2: MNHEY and SVGAGI. V trimming: 7 bases; J trimming: 0 bases; junction bases outside the gene matches: 3. The CDR3: CASIPSGSSYNEQFF. The CDR3 DNA reads TGTGCCAGCATCCCTAGCGGGAGCTCCTACAATGAGCAGTTCTTC.

This clone turned up a few times. V gene TRBV5-1 combines with J gene TRBJ1-6; D uncertain. The CDR3 sequence is 15 residues long. Trimming took 5 bases from V and 5 from J, leaving 14 bases between them. Germline V gene data show CDR1 as SGHRS and CDR2 as YFSETQ. CDR3 bases: TGCGCCAGCAGGAGGGCCGGCGCGGATAATTCACCCCTCCACTTT. Protein: CASRRAGADNSPLHF.

A note on this clone: A far larger clone is one base from this, pointing to a likely read error. The genes are TRBV5-6 and TRBJ2-7, with 7 bases identical to TRBD1. V gave up 4 bases and J gave up 2 bases; unmatched junction bases: 6. Looked up from germline, CDR1 is SGHDT and CDR2 is YYEEEE. The CDR3 sequence is 14 residues long. CDR3 in amino acids: CASSLRDRPYEQYF. The CDR3 DNA sequence: TGTGCCAGCAGCCTCCGGGACAGACCCTACGAGCAGTACTTC.

This clone was seen only a few times. This chain connects TRBV28 to TRBJ2-7; D not resolved. The CDR3 sequence is 14 residues long. Per germline, CDR1 MDHEN and CDR2 SYDVKM. Trimming shortened V by 6 bases and J by 2 bases, and 14 bases separated the two germline ends. CDR3 in amino acids: CASSPAMGTYEQYF. The CDR3 DNA is TGTGCCAGCAGCCCCGCGATGGGCACCTACGAGCAGTACTTC.

The V gene is TRBV5-6, the J gene TRBJ2-7; tentatively, D is TRBD2 (7 bases). This CDR3 is built from 14 residues. V lost 4 bases to trimming and J lost 2 bases, with 13 bases between them. From germline, CDR1 is SGHDT and CDR2 YYEEEE. This CDR3 is CASSLGEGAYEQYF. The CDR3 region has the DNA TGTGCCAGCAGCCTGGGGGAGGGGGCCTACGAGCAGTACTTC. Combining the CDR3 with reference TRBV5-6 and TRBJ2-7 gives the whole variable domain DAGVTQSPTHLIKTRGQQVTLRCSPKSGHDTVSWYQQALGQGPQFIFQYYEEEERQRGNFPDRFSGHQFPNYSSELNVNALLLGDSALYLCASSLGEGAYEQYFGPGTRLTVT.

The chain joins TRBV27 to TRBJ2-7; perhaps TRBD1 as D (6 bases). The ends were cut back, 8 bases at V and 5 bases at J, with 16 bases in the middle. Per germline, CDR1 MNHEY and CDR2 SMNVEV (reference sequence). The CDR3 runs 13 residues. CDR3 sequence (DNA): TGTGCCAGCCTCCCCCCAGGGGTGAACGAGCAGTACTTC. This gives the protein CASLPPGVNEQYF.

This clone was found a few times. The chain couples TRBV19 to TRBJ1-5; 8 bases line up with TRBD1. The germline V gene has CDR1 LNHDA and CDR2 SQIVND (reference sequence). The CDR3 length is 17 residues. Losses at the gene ends were 4 bases for V and 0 bases for J; bases not matched to a gene: 8. The CDR3 reads CASSTGTGLYSNQPQHF. CDR3 nucleotides: TGTGCCAGTAGTACCGGGACAGGCCTTTATAGCAATCAGCCCCAGCATTTT.

This chain links TRBV11-2 with TRBJ2-5; a possible D gene is TRBD2 (6 bases). V dropped 1 base and J dropped 1 base, with 19 bases sitting between them. Germline V lookup: CDR1 SGHAT, CDR2 FQNNGV. This CDR3 has 18 residues. The CDR3 sequence is CASSLVPFGGGVQETQYF. The CDR3 region has the DNA TGTGCCAGCAGCTTAGTCCCATTTGGCGGAGGGGTCCAAGAGACCCAGTACTTC.

The V and J genes are TRBV10-1 and TRBJ2-1; 10 nucleotides line up with TRBD2. The V and J ends lost 0 bases and 7 bases, in that order; junction bases with no gene match: 6. In germline, CDR1 is WNHNN, CDR2 SYGVQD (reference sequence). The CDR3 extends over 16 amino acids. CDR3 region: CASSESGLARGNEQFF. Here the CDR3 DNA reads TGCGCCAGCAGTGAGTCGGGACTAGCGAGGGGTAATGAGCAGTTCTTC.

The J gene is TRBJ1-2, the V gene TRBV7-9; 10 nucleotides match TRBD1. After removal of 3 bases from V and 8 bases from J, the junction contained 6 bases not matched to a gene. From germline, CDR1 is SEHNR and CDR2 FQNEAQ (reference sequence). CDR3 length: 14 residues. The chain's CDR3 is CASSLTGGGDGYTF. CDR3 in DNA: TGTGCCAGCAGCTTGACAGGGGGCGGGGACGGCTACACCTTC.

This clone was detected only a few times. The J gene is TRBJ1-1, the V gene TRBV18; a weak D match, TRBD1 (5 bases). Between the trimmed V and J ends, which lost 3 bases and 3 bases, there was a span of 11 bases. Looked up from germline, CDR1 is KGHSH and CDR2 is LQKENI. There are 14 residues in the CDR3. The CDR3 loop reads CASSPASRDTEAFF. The CDR3 DNA reads as TGTGCCAGCTCACCGGCGAGCAGGGACACTGAAGCTTTCTTT.

This clone appeared a single time. The chain joins TRBV19 to TRBJ1-5; 8 positions agree with TRBD1. Trimming removed 6 bases from V and 1 base from J; junction bases left unmatched: 11. From germline, CDR1 is LNHDA and CDR2 SQIVND (reference sequence). The CDR3 contains 17 residues. The CDR3 protein is CASSKYQQGGSNQPQHF. CDR3 bases: TGTGCCAGTAGCAAATACCAACAGGGGGGAAGCAATCAGCCCCAGCATTTT. Based on the CDR3 plus reference TRBV19 and TRBJ1-5, the full variable domain is DGGITQSPKYLFRKEGQNVTLSCEQNLNHDAMYWYRQDPGQGLRLIYYSQIVNDFQKGDIAEGYSVSREKKESFPLTVTSAQKNPTAFYLCASSKYQQGGSNQPQHFGDGTRLSIL.

CDR3 region: CASSLGGKNTEAFF. CDR3 nucleotide sequence: TGTGCCAGCAGCTTGGGGGGCAAAAACACTGAAGCTTTCTTT. The genes are TRBV5-4 and TRBJ1-1, with a tentative D call TRBD1 (5 bases). Trimming shortened V by 0 bases and J by 2 bases, and 8 bases separated the two germline ends. The V gene's germline CDR1 is SGHNT and CDR2 YYREEE (reference sequence). The CDR3 has 14 amino acids.

CDR3 in DNA: TGTGCCAGCAGCCTAAAAGAGCGGGAGGGGTCCTACAATGAGCAGTTCTTC. Its protein is CASSLKEREGSYNEQFF. V is TRBV4-2 and J is TRBJ2-1, with 10 bases matching TRBD2. The CDR3 is 17 residues long. CDR1 and CDR2 (germline): LGHNA, YNFKEQ. After removal of 4 bases from V and 1 base from J, the junction contained 7 bases not matched to a gene.

The chain combines TRBV7-8 with TRBJ1-1; no firm D call. Germline V gene lookup returns CDR1 SGHVS and CDR2 FQNEAQ. V was cut by 5 bases and J by 6 bases, with 13 bases left in between. This CDR3 has 13 residues. The CDR3 nucleotides read TGTGCCAGCAGCCCCCAGCGGGGAGCTGAAGCTTTCTTT. Amino acids: CASSPQRGAEAFF.

For the CDR3, the DNA is TGTGCCAGCAGCGTAGAAGGGGGCGGTGTATCTGAAGCTTTCTTT. Encoded protein: CASSVEGGGVSEAFF. J is TRBJ1-1 and V is TRBV9; 7 bases match TRBD1. Losses at the gene ends were 0 bases for V and 6 bases for J; bases not matched to a gene: 8. The CDR3 spans 15 residues. CDR1 SGDLS and CDR2 YYNGEE come from the germline V gene.

The sample holds one count of this clone. V is TRBV14 and J is TRBJ2-5; D is possibly TRBD1 (5 bases). The germline V gene has CDR1 SGHDN and CDR2 FVKESK. The CDR3 has 13 amino acids. V lost 2 bases and J 5 bases, leaving 9 bases between the germline ends. CDR3 region: CASSQPGKETQYF. CDR3 sequence (DNA): TGTGCCAGCAGCCAACCAGGGAAGGAGACCCAGTACTTC.

This clone was seen just once. This chain links TRBV18 with TRBJ2-7; 12 bases fit TRBD1. V trimming: 4 bases; J trimming: 4 bases; junction bases outside the gene matches: 5. CDR3 length equals 15 residues. Germline values: CDR1 KGHSH, CDR2 LQKENI. The CDR3 is CASSLPGQGAYEQYF. In nucleotides, the CDR3 is TGTGCCAGCTCACTACCGGGACAGGGGGCATACGAGCAGTACTTC.

The chain employs TRBV7-9 and TRBJ2-1; D remains unclear. Trimming stripped 6 bases from V and 3 bases from J, with 12 bases between. CDR1 and CDR2 (germline): SEHNR, FQNEAQ (reference sequence). The length of the CDR3 is 14 residues. The chain's CDR3 is CASSARVVYNEQFF. The CDR3 coding sequence is TGTGCCAGCAGTGCGCGAGTCGTCTACAATGAGCAGTTCTTC.

This clone turned up a few times. V usage is TRBV10-1 and J usage is TRBJ2-5; 12 nucleotides align to TRBD2. V lost 2 bases and J lost 6; bases outside the gene matches: 7. The germline CDR1 and CDR2 sequences are WNHNN and SYGVQD (reference sequence). The length of the CDR3 is 16 residues. CDR3: CASSEASGRARQTQYF. CDR3 nucleotides: TGCGCCAGCAGTGAGGCTAGCGGGAGGGCCCGACAGACCCAGTACTTC.

The chain couples TRBV10-3 to TRBJ1-1, with a possible D match to TRBD1 (6 bases). In germline, CDR1 is ENHRY, CDR2 SYGVKD. This CDR3 has 13 amino acids. With 10 bases removed from V and 10 bases from J, the gap between germline ends came to 22 bases. The CDR3 DNA follows: TGTGCCACCTCCGGGACAAGACTCGTGGGAGCTTTCTTT. Residues: CATSGTRLVGAFF.

This chain joins TRBV28 and TRBJ1-2; 10 bases match TRBD1. From germline, CDR1 is MDHEN and CDR2 SYDVKM. The CDR3 spans 15 residues. After removal of 5 bases from V and 3 bases from J, the junction contained 6 bases not matched to a gene. The DNA of the CDR3 is TGTGCCAGCAGTCGTCCCGGGACAGGGGACTATGGCTACACCTTC. It is translated as CASSRPGTGDYGYTF.